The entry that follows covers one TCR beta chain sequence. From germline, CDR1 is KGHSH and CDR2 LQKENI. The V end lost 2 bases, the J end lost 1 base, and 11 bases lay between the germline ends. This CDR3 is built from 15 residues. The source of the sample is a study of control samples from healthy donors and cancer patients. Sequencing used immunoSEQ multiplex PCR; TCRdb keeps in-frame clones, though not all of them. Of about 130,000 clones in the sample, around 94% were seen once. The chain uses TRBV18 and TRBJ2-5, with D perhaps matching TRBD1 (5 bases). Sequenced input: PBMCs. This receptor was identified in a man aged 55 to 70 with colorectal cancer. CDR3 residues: CASSPVQGLQETQYF. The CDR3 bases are TGTGCCAGCTCACCAGTCCAGGGCCTCCAAGAGACCCAGTACTTC.